These T cell receptor beta chains were read from a single sample in a study of blood T cell repertoires in COVID-19. Sequenced by immunoSEQ multiplex PCR; TCRdb stores in-frame clones only, minus some. The table records 150,000 to 200,000 clones, 60% to 80% of them present only once. The sample taken for sequencing was peripheral blood. These receptor sequences come from a man between 60 and 70 years old with active or convalescent COVID-19. Both conserved end residues are part of each CDR3. The order of the fields is J gene, V gene, CDR3 protein.

J: TRBJ2-5
V: TRBV5-4
CDR3: CASSARTGGRQETQYF

J: TRBJ2-7
V: TRBV28
CDR3: CASSQTQLAAYEQYF

J: TRBJ2-3
V: TRBV6-5
CDR3: CASGGNNDNTQYF

J: TRBJ1-1
V: TRBV7-8
CDR3: CATLQTGNTEAFF

J: TRBJ2-1
V: TRBV11-3
CDR3: CASSFRAGDRGEQFF

J: TRBJ1-3
V: TRBV19
CDR3: CASRALGIVSGNTIYF

J: TRBJ2-7
V: TRBV18
CDR3: CASSPFPSGSTREQYF

J: TRBJ1-5
V: TRBV6-5
CDR3: CASSPQGWGNQPQHF

J: TRBJ2-3
V: TRBV10-3
CDR3: CAIKAGDTDTQYF

J: TRBJ2-3
V: TRBV12-5
CDR3: CASGGYGDVYDTQYF

J: TRBJ2-1
V: TRBV7-2
CDR3: CASSLVGGSPYLNEQFF

J: TRBJ2-7
V: TRBV7-2
CDR3: CASSPAVGSSYEQYF

J: TRBJ2-7
V: TRBV7-9
CDR3: CASSPSGTSGSYEQYF

J: TRBJ2-3
V: TRBV5-4
CDR3: CASNARLAGVVDTQYF

J: TRBJ2-3
V: TRBV5-5
CDR3: CASSLDMSTDTQYF

J: TRBJ1-5
V: TRBV2
CDR3: CASSPGHGYASAQHF

J: TRBJ2-2
V: TRBV7-2
CDR3: CASSSPGGELFF

J: TRBJ2-7
V: TRBV7-2
CDR3: CASSPSFGSVNEQYF

J: TRBJ2-7
V: TRBV11-3
CDR3: CASSLDSTTLHEQYF

J: TRBJ1-1
V: TRBV5-1
CDR3: CASSLAGQGLNTEAFF

J: TRBJ2-5
V: TRBV5-4
CDR3: CASSLGQGGGEETQYF

J: TRBJ2-6
V: TRBV19
CDR3: CASSQQGSRFSGANVLTF

J: TRBJ1-6
V: TRBV5-6
CDR3: CASSLVIDSPLHF

J: TRBJ2-7
V: TRBV6-2/TRBV6-3
CDR3: CASSFGTSGYEQYF

J: TRBJ2-1
V: TRBV5-6
CDR3: CASSVRTGVNEQFF

J: TRBJ1-5
V: TRBV12-5
CDR3: CASGLWDRGDQPQHF

J: TRBJ1-2
V: TRBV19
CDR3: CASSIAGTGHYGYTF

J: TRBJ2-5
V: TRBV7-2
CDR3: CASSPPGLPYQETQYF

J: TRBJ2-3
V: TRBV18
CDR3: CASSPTSTDTQYF

J: TRBJ1-5
V: TRBV3-1/TRBV3-2
CDR3: CASSQGPNNYNQPQHF

J: TRBJ2-2
V: TRBV4-3
CDR3: CASSLPGGGTGELFF

J: TRBJ2-1
V: TRBV2
CDR3: CASTGLAGGGDNEQFF

J: TRBJ2-1
V: TRBV9
CDR3: CASTGLAGVGEQFF

J: TRBJ1-3
V: TRBV6-5
CDR3: CASAPGLRGNTIYF

J: TRBJ1-5
V: TRBV6-5
CDR3: CASSAEGGPWQPQHF

J: TRBJ2-3
V: TRBV2
CDR3: CASSAESGGTDTQYF

J: TRBJ2-7
V: TRBV28
CDR3: CASSWRAGYEQYF

J: TRBJ2-7
V: TRBV10-3
CDR3: CAISGASGRANLHEQYF

J: TRBJ2-5
V: TRBV11-3
CDR3: CASSRQPQETQYF

J: TRBJ2-1
V: TRBV6-6
CDR3: CASSSLGGQGYNEQFF

J: TRBJ2-1
V: TRBV27
CDR3: CASSLSQGSNVNNEQFF

J: TRBJ2-7
V: TRBV21-1
CDR3: CARPQGTYEQYF

J: TRBJ2-1
V: TRBV6-2/TRBV6-3
CDR3: CASSYSRGHEQFF

J: TRBJ2-7
V: TRBV5-4
CDR3: CASSGGGGSSYEQYF

J: TRBJ1-6
V: TRBV3-1/TRBV3-2
CDR3: CASSQDGGRALHF

J: TRBJ2-5
V: TRBV7-2
CDR3: CASSLSGSSPETQYF

J: TRBJ2-3
V: TRBV10-3
CDR3: CAIGRASGSTDTQYF

J: TRBJ2-2
V: TRBV2
CDR3: CASRALASTGELFF

J: TRBJ1-1
V: TRBV21-1
CDR3: CASSKPGAPRPPEAFF

J: TRBJ2-5
V: TRBV6-1
CDR3: CASSGQRTGGLKTQYF

J: TRBJ2-3
V: TRBV27
CDR3: CASSRYNADTQYF

J: TRBJ2-7
V: TRBV6-6
CDR3: CASSYDRYEQYF

J: TRBJ1-6
V: TRBV20-1
CDR3: CSASGREALHF

J: TRBJ2-5
V: TRBV9
CDR3: CASSVDSSQETQYF

J: TRBJ2-1
V: TRBV10-3
CDR3: CAISDTGTSGYNEQFF

J: TRBJ2-7
V: TRBV18
CDR3: CASSRADRDESEQYF

J: TRBJ2-7
V: TRBV4-3
CDR3: CASSQDGTRDDEQYF

J: TRBJ1-1
V: TRBV2
CDR3: CASRKVDRVEDTEAFF

J: TRBJ2-3
V: TRBV7-6
CDR3: CASSLEAGADTQYF

J: TRBJ1-1
V: TRBV12-5
CDR3: CASGLSSNTEAFF